One sample yielded the 19 T cell receptor beta chains listed below, sequenced in a study of response to subunit inactivated influenza vaccine. TCRdb re-analysed the RT-PCR reads in MiXCR, keeping a single row per CDR3 protein. The sample consists of about 570,000 distinct CDR3 sequences, 12% of them appearing once. Sequenced material: PBMCs from blood, taken on the day of vaccination. The receptors come from a man aged 50 to 60 who received an inactivated influenza vaccine.

This clonotype has more than one count but fewer than ten. The rearrangement uses TRBV20-1 and TRBJ2-3; D is possibly TRBD1 or TRBD2 (5 bases each). V was clipped by 1 base and J by 1 base, with 12 bases between them. Germline V gene sequence: CDR1 DFQATT, CDR2 SNEGSKA (reference sequence). The CDR3 runs 15 residues. In nucleotides, the CDR3 is TGCAGTGCTAGAGTAAGGGGACGGGGCACAGATACGCAGTATTTT. Translation: CSARVRGRGTDTQYF.

The chain joins TRBV12-3 or TRBV12-4 to TRBJ2-7; tentative D call: TRBD2 (5 bases). Trimming cost V 5 bases and J 5 bases, with 7 bases left between them. The CDR3 extends over 11 amino acids. The CDR3 sequence: CASSTRDEQYF. CDR3 nucleotides: TGTGCCAGCAGTACTAGGGACGAGCAGTACTTC.

As DNA, the CDR3 is TGTGCCAGCAGATTGGGACAGGATAGCATCGGGGAGCTGTTTTTT. It is translated as CASRLGQDSIGELFF. The chain has TRBV27 and TRBJ2-2; 8 bases are a match to TRBD1. The germline gives CDR1 MNHEY, CDR2 SMNVEV (reference sequence). The CDR3 has 15 amino acids. Trimming cost V 6 bases and J 7 bases; bases outside gene matches: 10.

The rearrangement links TRBV6-4 to TRBJ2-6; 10 bases agree with TRBD1. The CDR3 has 17 residues. V lost 4 bases and J lost 2; bases outside the gene matches: 5. Germline lookup yields CDR1 MRHNA and CDR2 SNTAGT. The CDR3 region is CASSVFGTGAGANVLTF. The CDR3 DNA follows: TGTGCCAGCAGTGTTTTTGGGACAGGGGCTGGGGCCAACGTCCTGACTTTC.

The chain combines TRBV7-6 with TRBJ2-3; 8 bases map to TRBD1. The germline V gene has CDR1 SGHVS and CDR2 FNYEAQ. The CDR3 runs 16 residues. The junction had 7 bases not matched to a gene; V was cut back by 0 bases and J by 5 bases. The CDR3 sequence is CASSLAGRGRGDTQYF. The CDR3 DNA is TGTGCCAGCAGCTTAGCGGGCAGGGGGCGCGGAGATACGCAGTATTTT.

The genes are TRBV3-1 and TRBJ1-1; D is unresolved. Trimming took 4 bases from V and 2 from J, leaving 14 bases between them. CDR3 length equals 15 residues. The germline V gene encodes CDR1 LGHDT and CDR2 YNNKEL (reference sequence). CDR3 in amino acids: CASSPRWRENTEAFF. The DNA for the CDR3 is TGTGCCAGCAGCCCAAGGTGGCGGGAAAACACTGAAGCTTTCTTT.

The rearrangement links TRBV7-2 to TRBJ2-5, with 9 bases matching TRBD1. CDR1 and CDR2 from the germline V gene are SGHTA and FQGNSA. The CDR3 consists of 13 residues. V trimming: 5 bases; J trimming: 6 bases; junction bases outside the gene matches: 4. The CDR3 reads CASSQDRGQTQYF. The CDR3 nucleotides read TGTGCCAGCAGCCAGGACAGGGGTCAGACCCAGTACTTC. Based on the CDR3 plus reference TRBV7-2 and TRBJ2-5, the full variable domain is GAGVSQSPSNKVTEKGKDVELRCDPISGHTALYWYRQSLGQGLEFLIYFQGNSAPDKSGLPSDRFSAERTGGSVSTLTIQRTQQEDSAVYLCASSQDRGQTQYFGPGTRLLVL.

In this sample, this clonotype turned up a few times. The chain is built from TRBV20-1 and TRBJ2-5; 7 nucleotides agree with TRBD2. This CDR3 contains 15 residues. The V segment lost 3 bases and the J segment 1 base; nucleotides outside the gene matches: 8. The germline V gene encodes CDR1 DFQATT and CDR2 SNEGSKA (reference sequence). CDR3 nucleotide sequence: TGCAGTGCTAGTCCGGCTAGCGGAACCCAAGAGACCCAGTACTTC. Protein product: CSASPASGTQETQYF.

The CDR3 nucleotides read TGTGCCAGCAGCAGCCAGCGGAGAGTTAGCACAGATACGCAGTATTTT. Translated: CASSSQRRVSTDTQYF. The rearrangement links TRBV5-6 to TRBJ2-3, with a weak D call TRBD2 (5 bases). V was pared by 4 bases and J by 0 bases, with 15 bases between. Germline V CDR1 and CDR2: SGHDT, YYEEEE. The CDR3 contains 16 residues.

The J gene is TRBJ2-7, the V gene TRBV5-1; TRBD1 aligns across 9 bases. The CDR3 loop spans 15 amino acids. Looked up from germline, CDR1 is SGHRS and CDR2 is YFSETQ. V gave up 5 bases and J gave up 4 bases; unmatched junction bases: 10. The chain's CDR3 is CASSSHPDRGYEQYF. DNA of the CDR3: TGCGCCAGCAGTTCCCACCCGGACAGGGGTTACGAGCAGTACTTC.

This clonotype has just a few counts. In DNA, the CDR3 is TGTGCCAGCAGTTACCCGGGGGTGAACGAGCAGTACTTC. It specifies CASSYPGVNEQYF. The chain joins TRBV6-2 or TRBV6-3 to TRBJ2-7; TRBD2 is a possible D gene (6 bases). Germline lookup yields CDR1 MNHEY and CDR2 SVGEGT. Trimming stripped 2 bases from V and 5 bases from J, with 10 bases between. The CDR3 is 13 amino acids.

V is TRBV7-9 and J is TRBJ2-6, with TRBD1 identical over 7 bases. CDR3 length: 16 residues. The V and J ends lost 4 bases and 2 bases, in that order; junction bases with no gene match: 5. Germline loops: CDR1 SEHNR, CDR2 FQNEAQ (reference sequence). The CDR3 reads CASSSYRGTGANVLTF. CDR3 DNA: TGTGCCAGCAGCTCCTACAGGGGAACTGGGGCCAACGTCCTGACTTTC.

The V gene is TRBV4-1, the J gene TRBJ2-1; TRBD1 agrees at 8 bases. The ends lost 4 bases at V and 5 bases at J; junction bases unmatched: 7. Per the germline V gene, CDR1 is MGHRA and CDR2 is YSYEKL. This CDR3 has 15 residues. The CDR3: CASSPRDRLNNEQFF. As DNA, the CDR3 is TGCGCCAGCAGCCCCCGGGACAGGCTGAACAATGAGCAGTTCTTC.

The chain joins TRBV7-8 to TRBJ2-2, with TRBD1 matching over 10 bases. J gave up 5 bases and V 5 bases, and 8 bases lay outside the gene matches. This CDR3 contains 16 residues. Germline V gene data show CDR1 as SGHVS and CDR2 as FQNEAQ. The CDR3 loop reads CASSLMTGGGTGELFF. The CDR3 nucleotides are TGTGCCAGCAGCCTAATGACAGGGGGCGGAACCGGGGAGCTGTTTTTT.

This clonotype was detected only a few times. This sequence joins TRBV9 and TRBJ2-5; the D is unclear. V dropped 2 bases and J dropped 1 base, with 9 bases sitting between them. Per the germline V gene, CDR1 is SGDLS and CDR2 is YYNGEE. This CDR3 is built from 14 residues. The CDR3 protein is CASSVDGVQETQYF. The CDR3 DNA is TGTGCCAGCAGCGTGGACGGAGTCCAAGAGACCCAGTACTTC. Using reference TRBV9 and TRBJ2-5 for the parts outside the CDR3, the full variable domain is DSGVTQTPKHLITATGQRVTLRCSPRSGDLSVYWYQQSLDQGLQFLIQYYNGEERAKGNILERFSAQQFPDLHSELNLSSLELGDSALYFCASSVDGVQETQYFGPGTRLLVL.

Only a few counts were recorded for this clonotype. One junction end disagrees with the germline gene, perhaps due to a read error. The rearrangement joins TRBV19 to TRBJ2-1; 12 nucleotides agree with TRBD2. This CDR3 region has 20 residues. Germline values: CDR1 LNHDA, CDR2 SQIVND (reference sequence). In DNA, the CDR3 is TGTGCCAGTAGTGTCTACTCTCCCACTAGCGGGGGGACTTCCTTCAATGAGCAGTTCTTC. Translated, it gives CASSVYSPTSGGTSFNEQFF.

This clonotype was counted only a few times. V is TRBV15 and J is TRBJ1-1; D is uncertain. The CDR3 has 14 amino acids. V gave up 0 bases and J gave up 1 base, with 6 bases separating them. Germline-derived CDR1 and CDR2 are LNHNV and YYDKDF (reference sequence). CDR3 in amino acids: CATSRDLQNTEAFF. The CDR3 coding sequence is TGTGCCACCAGCAGAGACCTGCAGAACACTGAAGCTTTCTTT.

CDR3 in amino acids: CASSEQGLGYNEQFF. CDR3 nucleotides: TGTGCCAGCAGCGAGCAGGGACTAGGATACAATGAGCAGTTCTTC. The rearrangement links TRBV9 to TRBJ2-1; 8 bases fit TRBD2. J was trimmed by 4 bases and V by 3 bases; bases with no gene match: 6. Germline V CDR1 and CDR2: SGDLS, YYNGEE. CDR3 length: 15 amino acids. The entire variable domain, with the rest obtained from reference TRBV9 and TRBJ2-1, is as follows: DSGVTQTPKHLITATGQRVTLRCSPRSGDLSVYWYQQSLDQGLQFLIQYYNGEERAKGNILERFSAQQFPDLHSELNLSSLELGDSALYFCASSEQGLGYNEQFFGPGTRLTVL.

This clonotype has ten or more counts. This chain links TRBV29-1 with TRBJ2-1; no definite D call. The CDR3 has 13 amino acids. Germline loops: CDR1 SQVTM, CDR2 ANQGSEA. V lost 6 bases, J lost 0 bases, and 9 bases lay in between. CDR3 sequence: CSVIKSSYNEQFF. In nucleotides, the CDR3 is TGCAGCGTGATAAAGAGCTCCTACAATGAGCAGTTCTTC.